This T cell receptor beta chain was found in a study of OX40 agonist ivuxolimab in advanced cancers. Study-level information: Hepatocellular carcinoma, melanoma, renal cell or head and neck cancer affected the dose-escalation patients. Study-level points and caveats: Blood T cells, both CD4+ and CD8+, expanded clonally by week 6 at 0.1 to 3.0 mg/kg.

The timepoints at which blood was sampled were baseline, cycle 4 day 1, and cycle 7 day 1. Between the trimmed V and J ends, which lost 7 bases and 2 bases, there was a span of 4 bases. Germline V lookup: CDR1 SGHVS, CDR2 FQNEAQ. This CDR3 is 11 amino acids long. A remark on this clone: Its antigen is not known.

Assay: immunoSEQ multiplex PCR; the TCRdb copy retains only in-frame clones and omits some. Among about 67,000 clones, about 89% were seen once, and the ten largest hold under 4.5%. The sequencing here drew on CD4+ or CD8+ T cells sorted from blood, taken in a trial of the OX40 agonist ivuxolimab. V is TRBV7-8 and J is TRBJ2-3; D remains unclear. The origin of this receptor is an adult with an advanced solid tumor such as melanoma, head and neck, liver or kidney cancer. CDR3 loop: CASKYTDTQYF. The DNA for the CDR3 is TGTGCCAGCAAATACACAGATACGCAGTATTTT.